Reported below is one TCR beta chain. The antigen remains unidentified. Combining a sample-barcoded 5' primer with a J-beta primer mix, a second PCR ran for roughly 6 to 12 cycles. Sequencing of every sample gave 2.5 million or more CDR3-containing paired-end reads. Using its own MiXCR run on the 5' RACE reads, TCRdb lists one record per CDR3 protein. The profile covers more than 550,000 distinct CDR3 sequences, with about a fifth appearing a single time and around 21% taken by the ten largest. The data were taken from a study of blood T cells in healthy people across ages. Overall study findings and caveats: When one million T cells were used, diversity estimates were thought to be underestimates.

V lost 5 bases to trimming and J lost 3 bases; unmatched junction nucleotides: 7. In germline, CDR1 is SGHDT, CDR2 YYEEEE. CDR3 length: 14 residues. The genes are TRBV5-6 and TRBJ2-7; TRBD2 agrees at 8 bases. Material for sequencing was blood. This clonotype originated in a man between 65 and 85 years old in good health. CDR3 in DNA: TGTGCCAGCAGAGCGGGACTAGGGCACTACGAGCAGTACGTC. Its translation: CASRAGLGHYEQYV.